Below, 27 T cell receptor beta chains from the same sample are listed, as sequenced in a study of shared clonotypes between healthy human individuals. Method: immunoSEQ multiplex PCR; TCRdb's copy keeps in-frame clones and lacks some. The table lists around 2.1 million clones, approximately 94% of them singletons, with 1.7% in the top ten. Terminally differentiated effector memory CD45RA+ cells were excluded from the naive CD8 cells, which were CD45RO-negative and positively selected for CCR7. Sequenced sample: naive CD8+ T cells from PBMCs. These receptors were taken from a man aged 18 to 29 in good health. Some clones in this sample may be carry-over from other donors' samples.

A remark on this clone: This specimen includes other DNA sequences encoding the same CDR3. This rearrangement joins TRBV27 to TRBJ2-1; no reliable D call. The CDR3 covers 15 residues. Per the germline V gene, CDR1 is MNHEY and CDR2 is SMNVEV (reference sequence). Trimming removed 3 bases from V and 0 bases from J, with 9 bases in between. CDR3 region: CASSLLASSYNEQFF. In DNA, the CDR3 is TGTGCCAGCAGTTTGTTAGCTTCCTCCTACAATGAGCAGTTCTTC.

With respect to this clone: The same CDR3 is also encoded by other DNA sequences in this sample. The DNA of the CDR3 is TGTGCCAGCAGCGGCCGCAGGAACACTGAAGCTTTCTTT. Residues: CASSGRRNTEAFF. The rearrangement uses TRBV9 and TRBJ1-1; no definite D call. Looked up from germline, CDR1 is SGDLS and CDR2 is YYNGEE. Trimming removed 3 bases from V and 1 base from J, with 7 bases in between. This CDR3 spans 13 amino acids.

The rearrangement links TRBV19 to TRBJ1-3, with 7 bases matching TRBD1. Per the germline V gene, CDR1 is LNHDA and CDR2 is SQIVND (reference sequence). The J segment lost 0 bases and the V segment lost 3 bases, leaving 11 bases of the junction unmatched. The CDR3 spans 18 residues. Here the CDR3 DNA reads TGTGCCAGTAGTATGTTGGGGACAGAAAGTCTCTCTGGAAACACCATATATTTT. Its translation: CASSMLGTESLSGNTIYF.

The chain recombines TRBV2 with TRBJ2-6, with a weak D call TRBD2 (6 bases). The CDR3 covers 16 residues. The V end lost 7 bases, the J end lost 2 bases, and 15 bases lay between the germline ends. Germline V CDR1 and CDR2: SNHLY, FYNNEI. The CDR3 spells CASTPGTQAGANVLTF. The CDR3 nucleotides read TGTGCCAGCACCCCGGGGACTCAAGCTGGGGCCAACGTCCTGACTTTC.

CDR3 residues: CASSSLTSGRAYVYTQYF. The CDR3 nucleotides read TGTGCCAGCAGTTCCCTGACTAGCGGGAGGGCCTACGTGTATACGCAGTATTTT. This chain connects TRBV28 to TRBJ2-3; 14 bases are shared with TRBD2. With V trimmed by 4 bases and J by 7 bases, 13 bases remained unmatched. The CDR3 covers 18 residues. Germline assignment: CDR1 MDHEN and CDR2 SYDVKM.

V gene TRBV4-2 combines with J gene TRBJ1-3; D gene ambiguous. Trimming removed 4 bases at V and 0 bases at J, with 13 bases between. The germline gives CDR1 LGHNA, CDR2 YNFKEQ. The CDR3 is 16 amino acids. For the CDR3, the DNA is TGTGCCAGCAGCCCGAGCTCAGTCTACTCTGGAAACACCATATATTTT. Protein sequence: CASSPSSVYSGNTIYF.

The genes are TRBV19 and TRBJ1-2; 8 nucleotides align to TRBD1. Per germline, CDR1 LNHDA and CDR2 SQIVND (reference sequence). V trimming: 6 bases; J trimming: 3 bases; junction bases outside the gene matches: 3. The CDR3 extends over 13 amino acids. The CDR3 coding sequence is TGTGCCAGTAGATCGACAGGGGACTATGGCTACACCTTC. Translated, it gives CASRSTGDYGYTF. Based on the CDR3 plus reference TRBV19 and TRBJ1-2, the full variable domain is DGGITQSPKYLFRKEGQNVTLSCEQNLNHDAMYWYRQDPGQGLRLIYYSQIVNDFQKGDIAEGYSVSREKKESFPLTVTSAQKNPTAFYLCASRSTGDYGYTFGSGTRLTVV.

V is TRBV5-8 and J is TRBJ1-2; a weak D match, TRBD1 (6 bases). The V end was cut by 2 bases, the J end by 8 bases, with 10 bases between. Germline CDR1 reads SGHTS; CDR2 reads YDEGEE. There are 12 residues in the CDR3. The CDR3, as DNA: TGTGCCAGCAGCTTTTTGAGGGGGGGCTACACCTTC. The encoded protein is CASSFLRGGYTF.

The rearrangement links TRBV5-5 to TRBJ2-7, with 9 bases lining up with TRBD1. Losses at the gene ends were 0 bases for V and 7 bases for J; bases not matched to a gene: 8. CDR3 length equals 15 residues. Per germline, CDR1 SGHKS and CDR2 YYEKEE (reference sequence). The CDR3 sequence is CASSLARTGDGEQYF. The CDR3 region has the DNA TGTGCCAGCAGCTTGGCCCGGACAGGGGATGGGGAGCAGTACTTC.

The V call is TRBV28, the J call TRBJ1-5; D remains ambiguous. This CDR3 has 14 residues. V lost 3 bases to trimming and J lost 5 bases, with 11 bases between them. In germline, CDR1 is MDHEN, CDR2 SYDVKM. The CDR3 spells CASSFIGSHQPQHF. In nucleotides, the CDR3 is TGTGCCAGCAGTTTCATAGGGTCCCATCAGCCCCAGCATTTT.

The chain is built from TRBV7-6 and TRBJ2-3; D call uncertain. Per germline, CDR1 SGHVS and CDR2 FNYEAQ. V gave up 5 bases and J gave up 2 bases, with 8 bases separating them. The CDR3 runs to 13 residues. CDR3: CASSELPTDTQYF. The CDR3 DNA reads TGTGCCAGCAGCGAACTCCCCACAGATACGCAGTATTTT.

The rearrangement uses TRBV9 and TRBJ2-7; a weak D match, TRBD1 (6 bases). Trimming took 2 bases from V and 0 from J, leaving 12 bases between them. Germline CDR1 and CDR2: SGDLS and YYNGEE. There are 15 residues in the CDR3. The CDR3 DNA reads TGTGCCAGCAGCGTGGGACACTCGAGCTCCTACGAGCAGTACTTC. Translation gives CASSVGHSSSYEQYF.

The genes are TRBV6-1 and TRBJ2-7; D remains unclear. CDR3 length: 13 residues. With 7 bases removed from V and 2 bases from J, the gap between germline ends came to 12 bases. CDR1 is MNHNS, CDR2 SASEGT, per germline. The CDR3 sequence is CASIGPPTYEQYF. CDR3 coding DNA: TGTGCCAGCATCGGACCGCCGACCTACGAGCAGTACTTC.

CDR3 bases: TGTGCCAGCAGTTTATTGACGGCAGTCGGACCCTACGAGCAGTACTTC. The encoded protein is CASSLLTAVGPYEQYF. The chain couples TRBV27 to TRBJ2-7; D is undetermined. The CDR3 spans 16 residues. Germline CDR1 MNHEY, CDR2 SMNVEV (reference sequence). Trimming took off 1 base at V and 2 bases at J, with 15 bases between the two ends.

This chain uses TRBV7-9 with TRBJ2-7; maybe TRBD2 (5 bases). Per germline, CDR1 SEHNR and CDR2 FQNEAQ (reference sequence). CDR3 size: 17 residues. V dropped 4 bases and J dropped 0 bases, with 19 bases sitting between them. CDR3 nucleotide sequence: TGTGCCAGCAGCTCCGACGAGGGCAAGATGAGCTCCTACGAGCAGTACTTC. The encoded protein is CASSSDEGKMSSYEQYF.

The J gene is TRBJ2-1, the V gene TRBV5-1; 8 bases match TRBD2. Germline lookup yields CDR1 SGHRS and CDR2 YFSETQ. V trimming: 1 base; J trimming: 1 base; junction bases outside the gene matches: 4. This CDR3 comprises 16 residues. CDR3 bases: TGCGCCAGCAGCTTGCCGGGACTAGTGTCCTACAATGAGCAGTTCTTC. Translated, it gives CASSLPGLVSYNEQFF.

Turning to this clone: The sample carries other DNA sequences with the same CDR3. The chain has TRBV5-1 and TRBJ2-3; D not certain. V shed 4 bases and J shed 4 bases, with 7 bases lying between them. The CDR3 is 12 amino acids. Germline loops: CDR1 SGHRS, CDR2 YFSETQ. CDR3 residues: CASSRSPDTQYF. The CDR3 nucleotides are TGCGCCAGCAGCCGTTCCCCAGATACGCAGTATTTT.

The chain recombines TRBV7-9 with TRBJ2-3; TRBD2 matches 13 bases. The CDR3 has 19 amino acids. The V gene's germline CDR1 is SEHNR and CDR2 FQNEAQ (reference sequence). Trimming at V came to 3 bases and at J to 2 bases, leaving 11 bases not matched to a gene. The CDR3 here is CASSFHSGTSGRATDTQYF. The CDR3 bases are TGTGCCAGCAGCTTTCATTCCGGAACTAGCGGGAGGGCCACAGATACGCAGTATTTT.

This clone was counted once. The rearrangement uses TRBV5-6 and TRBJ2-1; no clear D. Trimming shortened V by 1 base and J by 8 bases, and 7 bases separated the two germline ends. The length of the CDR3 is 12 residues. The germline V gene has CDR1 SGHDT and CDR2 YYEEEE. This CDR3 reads CASSLSQDEQFF. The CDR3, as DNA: TGTGCCAGCAGCTTGTCGCAGGATGAGCAGTTCTTC.

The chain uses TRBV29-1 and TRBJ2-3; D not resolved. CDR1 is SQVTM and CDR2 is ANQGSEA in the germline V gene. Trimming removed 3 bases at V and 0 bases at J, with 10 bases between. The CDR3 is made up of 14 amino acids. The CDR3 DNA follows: TGCAGCGTTGATCCCAGGTCGAGCACAGATACGCAGTATTTT. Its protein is CSVDPRSSTDTQYF.

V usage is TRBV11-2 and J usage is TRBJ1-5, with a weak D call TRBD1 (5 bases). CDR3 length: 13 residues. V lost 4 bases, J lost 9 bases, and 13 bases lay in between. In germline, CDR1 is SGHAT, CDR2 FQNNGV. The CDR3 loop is CASSSWSQGPQHF. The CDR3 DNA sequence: TGTGCCAGCAGCTCCTGGAGCCAGGGGCCCCAGCATTTT.

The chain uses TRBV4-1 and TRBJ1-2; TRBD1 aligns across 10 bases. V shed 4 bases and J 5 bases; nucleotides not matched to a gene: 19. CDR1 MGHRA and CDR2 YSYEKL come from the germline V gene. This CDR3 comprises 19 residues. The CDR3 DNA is TGCGCCAGCAGCCCACATCGAAGGACAGGGGGAACCGTCGGGTATGGCTACACCTTC. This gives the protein CASSPHRRTGGTVGYGYTF.

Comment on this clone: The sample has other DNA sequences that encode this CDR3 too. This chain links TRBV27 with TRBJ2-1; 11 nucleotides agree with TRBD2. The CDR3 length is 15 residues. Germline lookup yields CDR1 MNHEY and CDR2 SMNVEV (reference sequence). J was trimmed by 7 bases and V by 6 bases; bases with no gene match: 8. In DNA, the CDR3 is TGTGCCAGCAGATTAGCGGGAGGGCCTGGGAATGAGCAGTTCTTC. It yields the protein CASRLAGGPGNEQFF.

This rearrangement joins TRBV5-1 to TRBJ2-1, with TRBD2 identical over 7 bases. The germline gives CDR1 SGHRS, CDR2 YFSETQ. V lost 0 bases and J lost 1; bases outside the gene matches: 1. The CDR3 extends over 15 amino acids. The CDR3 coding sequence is TGCGCCAGCAGCTTGGGTAGCGGGTCCTACAATGAGCAGTTCTTC. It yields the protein CASSLGSGSYNEQFF.

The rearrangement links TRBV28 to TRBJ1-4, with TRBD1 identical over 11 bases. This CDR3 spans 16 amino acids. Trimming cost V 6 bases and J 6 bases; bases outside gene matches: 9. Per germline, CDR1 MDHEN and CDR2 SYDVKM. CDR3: CASSLQGQGADEKLFF. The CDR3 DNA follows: TGTGCCAGCAGCCTACAAGGACAGGGGGCGGATGAAAAACTGTTTTTT.

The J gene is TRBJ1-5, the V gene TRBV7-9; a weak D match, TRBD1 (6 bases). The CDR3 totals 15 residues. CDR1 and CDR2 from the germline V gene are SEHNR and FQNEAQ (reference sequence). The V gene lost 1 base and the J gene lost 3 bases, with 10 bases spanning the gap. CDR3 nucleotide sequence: TGTGCCAGCAGCTTAGGGGCAGGGGTCAATCAGCCCCAGCATTTT. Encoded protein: CASSLGAGVNQPQHF.

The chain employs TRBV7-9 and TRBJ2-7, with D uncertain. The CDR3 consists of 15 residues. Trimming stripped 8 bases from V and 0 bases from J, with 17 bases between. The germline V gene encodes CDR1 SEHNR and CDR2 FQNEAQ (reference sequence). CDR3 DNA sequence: TGTGCCAGCTCCCCCAGCGCCAAGGCCTCCTACGAGCAGTACTTC. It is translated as CASSPSAKASYEQYF.